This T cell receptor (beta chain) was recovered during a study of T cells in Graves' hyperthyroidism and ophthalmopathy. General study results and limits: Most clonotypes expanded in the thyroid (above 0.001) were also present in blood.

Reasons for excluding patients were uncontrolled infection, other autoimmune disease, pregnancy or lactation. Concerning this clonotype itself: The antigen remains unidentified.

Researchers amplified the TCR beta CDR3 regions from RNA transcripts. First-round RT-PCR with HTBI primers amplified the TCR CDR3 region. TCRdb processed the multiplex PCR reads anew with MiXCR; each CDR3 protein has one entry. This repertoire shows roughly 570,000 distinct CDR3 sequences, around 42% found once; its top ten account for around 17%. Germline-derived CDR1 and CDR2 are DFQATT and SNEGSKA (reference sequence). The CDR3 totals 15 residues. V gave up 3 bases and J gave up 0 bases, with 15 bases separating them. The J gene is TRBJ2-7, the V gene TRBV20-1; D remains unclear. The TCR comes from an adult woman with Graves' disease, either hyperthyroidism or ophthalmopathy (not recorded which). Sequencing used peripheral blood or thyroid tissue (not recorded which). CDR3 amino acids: CSARATAVSSYEQYF. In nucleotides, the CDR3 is TGCAGTGCTAGGGCGACGGCCGTTAGCTCCTACGAGCAGTACTTC.